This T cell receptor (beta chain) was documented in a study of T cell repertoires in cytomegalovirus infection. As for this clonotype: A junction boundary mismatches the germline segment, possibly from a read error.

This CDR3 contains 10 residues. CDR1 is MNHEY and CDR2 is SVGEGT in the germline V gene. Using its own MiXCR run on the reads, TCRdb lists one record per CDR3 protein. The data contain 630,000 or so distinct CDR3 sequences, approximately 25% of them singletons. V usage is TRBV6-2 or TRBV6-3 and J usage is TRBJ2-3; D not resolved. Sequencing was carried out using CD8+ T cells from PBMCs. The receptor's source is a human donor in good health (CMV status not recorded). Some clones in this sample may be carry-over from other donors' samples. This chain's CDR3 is CANSESFSHF. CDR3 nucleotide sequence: TGTGCCAACAGTGAATCCTTCTCGCATTTT.